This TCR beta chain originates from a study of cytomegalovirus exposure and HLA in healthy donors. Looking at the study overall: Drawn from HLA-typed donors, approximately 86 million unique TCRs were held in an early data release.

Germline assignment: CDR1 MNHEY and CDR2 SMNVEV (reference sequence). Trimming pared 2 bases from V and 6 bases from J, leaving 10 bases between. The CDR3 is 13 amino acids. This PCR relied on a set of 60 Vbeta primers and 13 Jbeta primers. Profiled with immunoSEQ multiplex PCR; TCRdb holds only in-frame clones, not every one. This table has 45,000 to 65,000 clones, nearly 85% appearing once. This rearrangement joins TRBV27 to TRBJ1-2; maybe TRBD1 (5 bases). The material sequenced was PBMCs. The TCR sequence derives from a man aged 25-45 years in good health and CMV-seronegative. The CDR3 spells CASSLTRADGYTF. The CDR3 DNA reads TGTGCCAGCAGTTTAACCAGGGCAGATGGCTACACCTTC.